This T cell receptor (beta chain) was sequenced for a study of human T cells and chemical hapten exposure. This sample's time point: patch test 2, 6 weeks after DPC sensitization. Regarding treatment: therapeutic diphenylcyclopropenone sensitization with weekly scalp DPC. Single cDNA molecules in the library carried unique molecular identifiers attached during preparation. Under the authors' procedure: Samples held a median of around 100,000 TCRs, range 23,224–690,600. A single record per CDR3 protein comes from TCRdb applying MiXCR to the RACE reads. The V and J calls follow TCRdb's processing rather than the paper's. Here the sample spans 350,000 to 400,000 distinct CDR3 sequences, about 6.9% being singletons. Trimming took 5 bases from V and 0 from J; bases not matched to a gene: 15. CDR1 is SNHLY and CDR2 is FYNNEI in the germline V gene. The length of the CDR3 is 19 residues.

The source of this sequence is a woman between 18 and 29 years old with alopecia areata. Some clones in this sample may be carry-over from other donors' samples. The chain combines TRBV2 with TRBJ1-5, with 8 bases that match TRBD1. The sequencing used whole blood, collected in connection with sensitization to the hapten diphenylcyclopropenone (DPC). The chain's CDR3 is CASSLYGTGNRYSNQPQHF. The DNA of the CDR3 is TGTGCCAGCAGTCTTTACGGGACAGGCAATCGCTATAGCAATCAGCCCCAGCATTTT.